The present T cell receptor (beta chain) was sequenced within a study of blood T cell repertoires in COVID-19. On the study more broadly: From the United States, Italy and Spain came samples of acute and convalescent COVID-19. The analysed material was cDNA or gDNA that came from T cells, B-cell-depleted T cells, or PBMCs.

Authors' processing steps: Cell counts per sample came from amplifying reference gene primers. TCRdb keeps only in-frame clones here, not all; method: immunoSEQ multiplex PCR. V and J calls and clone size follow that table, whereas D and trimming were derived from the DNA. The sample shows approximately 150,000 clones, about 80% of them seen only once. Sequenced material: peripheral blood. This TCR came from a woman older than 75 with acute or convalescent COVID-19.

The DNA of the CDR3 is TGTGCCAGCAGCCACGTGGGGCTAGCGGGAGTCGGTGAGCAGTTCTTC. Translation gives CASSHVGLAGVGEQFF. The gene calls are TRBV11-3 and TRBJ2-1; the match to TRBD2 covers 10 bases. Germline V CDR1 and CDR2: SGHNT, YENEEA. This CDR3 is 16 amino acids long. V was clipped by 5 bases and J by 9 bases; unmatched bases: 13.